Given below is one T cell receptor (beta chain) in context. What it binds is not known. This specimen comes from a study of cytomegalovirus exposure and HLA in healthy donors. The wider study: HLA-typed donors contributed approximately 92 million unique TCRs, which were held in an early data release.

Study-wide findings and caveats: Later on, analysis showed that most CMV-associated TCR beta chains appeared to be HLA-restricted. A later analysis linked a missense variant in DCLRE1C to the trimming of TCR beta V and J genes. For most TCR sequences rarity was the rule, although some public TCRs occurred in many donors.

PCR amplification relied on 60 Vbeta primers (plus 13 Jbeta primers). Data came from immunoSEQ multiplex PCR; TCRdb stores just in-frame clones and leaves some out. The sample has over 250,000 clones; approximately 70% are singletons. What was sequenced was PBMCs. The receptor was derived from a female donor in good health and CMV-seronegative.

DNA of the CDR3: TGTGCCAGCAGAGAGGGACTCTATGGCTACACCTTC. Translated: CASREGLYGYTF. The rearrangement joins TRBV5-6 to TRBJ1-2; D is possibly TRBD1 (5 bases). The V end lost 5 bases, the J end lost 4 bases, and 9 bases lay between the germline ends. From germline, CDR1 is SGHDT and CDR2 YYEEEE. This CDR3 comprises 12 residues. Full variable domain (rest looked up from reference TRBV5-6 and TRBJ1-2): DAGVTQSPTHLIKTRGQQVTLRCSPKSGHDTVSWYQQALGQGPQFIFQYYEEEERQRGNFPDRFSGHQFPNYSSELNVNALLLGDSALYLCASREGLYGYTFGSGTRLTVV.